This T cell receptor (beta chain) was captured in a study of long-term antiretroviral therapy in people with HIV. Study findings and constraints: Pre-ART clonal expansion yielded clones that dominated the repertoire at all time points. Someone took the blood between about 2003 and 2018, maybe while older ART regimens were in use. It was observed that HIV repertoires exhibited narrower CDR3 length ranges than controls.

The immunoSEQ assay was v3.0, run at survey level. This table comes from immunoSEQ multiplex PCR, and its TCRdb copy is limited to in-frame clones, with some not included. This sample has around 29,000 clones, with about 95% found just once. Points on this clone: Its antigen is not known.

The V end lost 6 bases, the J end lost 0 bases, and 9 bases lay between the germline ends. CDR3 length: 14 residues. The germline V gene has CDR1 MNHNS and CDR2 SASEGT. The samples, holding about 0.95-11 million cryopreserved PBMC, were thawed before DNA extraction was carried out. The sequence derives from a man over 45 with HIV. Material: unsorted PBMCs, obtained 5.3 years after starting antiretroviral therapy. The chain is built from TRBV6-1 and TRBJ2-1, with a tentative D call TRBD2 (6 bases). The CDR3, as DNA: TGTGCCAGCAGGACTAGGAGCTCCTACAATGAGCAGTTCTTC. It translates to CASRTRSSYNEQFF.